This TCR beta chain came from a study of tumor-infiltrating lymphocytes in oesophageal squamous cell carcinoma. A note on this clonotype: A much larger clonotype is one base distant, so this may be a read error.

TCRdb re-derived calls from the PCR reads in MiXCR, one entry per CDR3 protein. This sample has 15,000 to 20,000 distinct CDR3 sequences, with 35% to 50% found just once. The CDR3 has 14 residues. Germline V CDR1 and CDR2: SGHTA, FQGNSA. The chain carries TRBV7-2 and TRBJ2-5, with D perhaps TRBD2 (6 bases). The J call may be mistaken, given a closer DNA end match to TRBJ2-7. Sequenced material: esophageal tumor tissue. The sequence was collected from a male donor with esophageal squamous cell carcinoma. CDR3 DNA: TGTACCAGCAGCTTAATGGGGGGACCCTACGAGCAGTACTTC. Protein: CTSSLMGGPYEQYF.